Sequencing of this T cell receptor beta chain was carried out in a study of PD-1 blockade in classical Hodgkin lymphoma. The germline V and J ends were trimmed by 1 base and 6 bases, with 16 bases remaining between them. Germline V CDR1 and CDR2: SGHRS, YFSETQ. The CDR3 consists of 15 residues. The assay was immunoSEQ multiplex PCR, and TCRdb's table has in-frame clones only and misses some. Of over 50,000 clones listed, roughly nine tenths were seen once; the top ten hold 6.5% to 9%. The time point here: cycle 4 day 1 (C4D1), after 6 weeks of nivolumab. Autologous stem cell transplantation was followed by relapse in every patient, and brentuximab vedotin exposure varied.

The source material was peripheral blood mononuclear cells (PBMCs), sampled before the fourth cycle of nivolumab. This TCR was recovered from a human donor with classical Hodgkin lymphoma. This sequence joins TRBV5-1 and TRBJ1-1; D not resolved. CDR3: CASSLLTGSQPEAFF. For the CDR3, the DNA is TGCGCCAGCAGCTTGTTGACTGGGAGTCAGCCTGAAGCTTTCTTT.